This T cell receptor beta chain is drawn from a study of T cell changes during pregnancy in multiple sclerosis (dated by TCRdb to between 2018 and 2020). In the study overall: Changes in the T cell repertoire over the course of pregnancy were examined in this study in women with multiple sclerosis.

Remarks on this clone: Its antigen remains unidentified. Base quality data are lacking; no much larger clone is found one base away.

The library was prepared using the immunoSEQ multiplex PCR assay. What TCRdb holds here is the immuneACCESS table cut down to in-frame rearrangements. Part of the clones is not present; checked against another copy, under half of the missing clones reflect an unresolved V gene, and the others are unexplained. The sample records over 60,000 clones, roughly nine tenths of which are singletons. Around 2.3% of the sample is in the top ten clones. After removal of 1 base from V and 4 bases from J, the junction retains 3 bases not matched to a gene. CDR1 SEHNR and CDR2 FQNEAQ are derived from the germline V gene (reference sequence). Its CDR3 holds 14 amino acids, cysteine through phenylalanine. Only CDR3 DNA is held: 42 bases, read in frame from base 1.

Recombination linked TRBV7-9 to TRBJ1-2, with 7 bases in between that match TRBD1. This receptor was obtained from a female donor with multiple sclerosis, enrolled in a pregnancy study. The material sequenced was peripheral blood, taken in the first trimester of pregnancy. Read as DNA, the sequence is TGTGCCAGCAGCTTAGGGGGACAGAGCTATGGCTACACCTTC. It translates as CASSLGGQSYGYTF.